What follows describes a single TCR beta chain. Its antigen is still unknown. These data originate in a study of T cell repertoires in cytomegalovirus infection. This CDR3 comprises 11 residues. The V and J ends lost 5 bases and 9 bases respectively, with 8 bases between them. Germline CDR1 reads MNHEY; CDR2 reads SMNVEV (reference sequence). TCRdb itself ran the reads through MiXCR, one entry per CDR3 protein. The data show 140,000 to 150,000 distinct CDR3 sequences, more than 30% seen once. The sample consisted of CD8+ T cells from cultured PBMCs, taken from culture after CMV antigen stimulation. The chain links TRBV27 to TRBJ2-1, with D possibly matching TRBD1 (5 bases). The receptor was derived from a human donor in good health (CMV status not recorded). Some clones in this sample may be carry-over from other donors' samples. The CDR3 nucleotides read TGTGCCAGCAGTAGGGGCGCTGAGCAGTTCTTC. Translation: CASSRGAEQFF.